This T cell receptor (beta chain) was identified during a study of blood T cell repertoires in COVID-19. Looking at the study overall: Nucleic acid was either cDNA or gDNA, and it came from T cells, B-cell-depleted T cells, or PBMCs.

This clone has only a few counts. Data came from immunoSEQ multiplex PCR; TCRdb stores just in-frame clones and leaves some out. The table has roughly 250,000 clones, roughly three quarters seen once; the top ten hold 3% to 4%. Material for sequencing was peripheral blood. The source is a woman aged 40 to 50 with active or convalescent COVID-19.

The CDR3 nucleotides are TGTGCCAGCAGCTCACCGGGAGCCAACTATGGCTACACCTTC. Amino acids: CASSSPGANYGYTF. This rearrangement joins TRBV5-8 to TRBJ1-2, with D uncertain. The CDR3 has 14 amino acids. Germline V gives CDR1 SGHTS, CDR2 YDEGEE. V lost 3 bases and J lost 2, with 11 bases in between.